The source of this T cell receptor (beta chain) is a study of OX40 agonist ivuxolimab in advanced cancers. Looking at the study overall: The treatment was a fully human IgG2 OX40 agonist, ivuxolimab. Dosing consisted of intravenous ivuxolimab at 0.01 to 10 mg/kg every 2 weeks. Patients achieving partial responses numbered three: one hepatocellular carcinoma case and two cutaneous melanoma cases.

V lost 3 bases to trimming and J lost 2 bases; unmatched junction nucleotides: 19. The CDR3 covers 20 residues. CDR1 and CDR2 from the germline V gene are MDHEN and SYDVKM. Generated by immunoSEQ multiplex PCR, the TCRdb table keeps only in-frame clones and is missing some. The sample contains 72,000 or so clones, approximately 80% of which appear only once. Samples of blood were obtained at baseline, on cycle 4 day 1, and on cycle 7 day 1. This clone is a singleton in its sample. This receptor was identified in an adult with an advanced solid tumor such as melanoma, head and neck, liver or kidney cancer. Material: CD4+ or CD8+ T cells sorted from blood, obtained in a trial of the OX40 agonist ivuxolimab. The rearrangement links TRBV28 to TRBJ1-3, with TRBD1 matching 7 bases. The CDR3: CASSFSRIRQGGLPGNTIYF. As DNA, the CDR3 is TGTGCCAGCAGTTTCTCCCGAATACGACAGGGAGGGTTACCTGGAAACACCATATATTTT.